The sequence of this TCR beta chain was determined in a study of blood T cell repertoires in COVID-19. Study as a whole: Some COVID-19 samples were acute and others convalescent; all came from the United States, Italy and Spain. T cells, B-cell-depleted T cells, or PBMCs provided the cDNA or gDNA that served as material.

CDR3 size: 13 residues. Germline CDR1 and CDR2: SGHTA and FQGNSA. V lost 7 bases and J lost 9; bases outside the gene matches: 9. Authors' processing steps: The authors estimated nucleated cell counts from reference gene primer amplification. The data were produced by immunoSEQ multiplex PCR, yet TCRdb's version contains in-frame clones alone and is incomplete. The V and J calls and clone size come from that table; D and trimming were worked out from the DNA. Of 120,000 to 150,000 clones in the sample, 88% were seen once. The source material was peripheral blood. V and J are TRBV7-2 and TRBJ1-5; 7 bases line up with TRBD1. The sequence was collected from a human donor in a cohort sampled during active COVID-19. The CDR3 spells CASTPQGIGPQHF. DNA of the CDR3: TGTGCCAGCACCCCACAGGGGATAGGGCCCCAGCATTTT.